This TCR beta chain was obtained from a study of T-cell reconstitution after alpha-beta-depleted transplantation in children. Study-wide results and limits: Roughly two months post-transplant, alpha-beta T cells reportedly originated from several hundred graft clones that had expanded.

This clonotype was seen repeatedly, ten times or more. Its target is unknown. The V and J ends lost 0 bases and 5 bases respectively, with 8 bases between them. CDR3 length: 13 amino acids. Looked up from germline, CDR1 is SGHRS and CDR2 is YFSETQ. Unique molecular identifiers tagged the TCRbeta library. Via MiXCR, TCRdb re-called the PCR reads, giving one row per CDR3 protein. Of 700,000 to 950,000 distinct CDR3 sequences in the sample, roughly 15% were seen once. The source is a male patient between 5 and 17 years old who had a stem cell transplant for acute lymphoblastic leukemia, so the T cells may come from the graft donor. The sequencing here drew on PBMCs, mostly from graft donor cells, taken 360 days after TCRalphabeta/CD19-depleted stem cell transplant. The chain recombines TRBV5-1 with TRBJ2-5; D unresolved. CDR3 in DNA: TGCGCCAGCAGCTTGGCAGGTTGGGAGACCCAGTACTTC. It encodes CASSLAGWETQYF. Looking up the rest from reference TRBV5-1 and TRBJ2-5 gives the full variable domain: KAGVTQTPRYLIKTRGQQVTLSCSPISGHRSVSWYQQTPGQGLQFLFEYFSETQRNKGNFPGRFSGRQFSNSRSEMNVSTLELGDSALYLCASSLAGWETQYFGPGTRLLVL.